The 2 T cell receptor beta chains listed next were all sequenced from one sample in a study of CD8 T cells in ankylosing spondylitis. Findings and caveats of the study: Ankylosing spondylitis blood seemed to carry a telltale TCR beta motif made of fewer than ten highly homologous variants.

No cognate antigen is known for these TCRs. TCRdb re-derived calls from the 5' RACE reads in MiXCR, one entry per CDR3 protein. The sample yields around 450,000 distinct CDR3 sequences, 25% to 30% seen once. The sample comprised blood, either unsorted or a sorted T cell fraction (not recorded which). The receptor set was obtained from a male donor with ankylosing spondylitis.

The gene calls are TRBV6-2 or TRBV6-3 and TRBJ1-1; weak D call: TRBD1 (5 bases). This CDR3 has 13 residues. Trimming shortened V by 6 bases and J by 4 bases, and 12 bases separated the two germline ends. Germline assignment: CDR1 MNHEY and CDR2 SVGEGT. In DNA, the CDR3 is TGTGCCAGCAGCCCCGACAGCTCCACTGAAGCTTTCTTT. It yields the protein CASSPDSSTEAFF.

This sequence joins TRBV5-1 and TRBJ1-1; D ambiguous. Trimming shortened V by 4 bases and J by 0 bases, and 13 bases separated the two germline ends. CDR3 length: 15 amino acids. Looked up from germline, CDR1 is SGHRS and CDR2 is YFSETQ. CDR3 in DNA: TGCGCCAGCAGCCCCATTGGCGTTATGAACACTGAAGCTTTCTTT. This translates into CASSPIGVMNTEAFF.